The 6 T cell receptor beta chains presented below share a single source sample, sequenced in a study of T cells in Graves' hyperthyroidism and ophthalmopathy. TCR beta CDR3 regions were amplified from RNA. The TCR CDR3 first-round RT-PCR relied on the HTBI primer set. TCRdb reprocessed the multiplex PCR reads with MiXCR, giving one entry per CDR3 protein. The repertoire holds under 550,000 distinct CDR3 sequences, with 20% as singletons. The sample taken for sequencing was blood. The receptors shown here come from a man aged 35 to 55 with Graves' ophthalmopathy.

This clonotype showed up just a few times. The gene calls are TRBV7-9 and TRBJ1-1, with D hard to call. Germline lookup yields CDR1 SEHNR and CDR2 FQNEAQ (reference sequence). The V end was cut by 7 bases, the J end by 5 bases, with 8 bases between. The CDR3 length is 11 residues. CDR3 residues: CASTLGTEAFF. For the CDR3, the DNA is TGTGCCAGCACCTTGGGTACTGAAGCTTTCTTT.

This clonotype was recorded at least ten times. The CDR3 loop is CASSPIDSAATNEKLFF. DNA of the CDR3: TGTGCCAGCAGTCCAATCGACAGCGCTGCAACTAATGAAAAACTGTTTTTT. V usage is TRBV27 and J usage is TRBJ1-4; maybe TRBD1 (5 bases). This CDR3 is 17 amino acids long. The V end was cut by 5 bases, the J end by 0 bases, with 16 bases between. CDR1 is MNHEY, CDR2 SMNVEV, per germline (reference sequence).

In this sample, this clonotype turned up many times. The V call is TRBV7-9, the J call TRBJ2-7; the D call may be TRBD1 or TRBD2 (5 bases each). Germline lookup yields CDR1 SEHNR and CDR2 FQNEAQ (reference sequence). CDR3 length equals 16 residues. The germline V and J ends were trimmed by 3 bases and 1 base, with 16 bases remaining between them. CDR3 DNA sequence: TGTGCCAGCAGCTTGCAAACCGGGACGGGGTCCTACGAGCAGTACTTC. It codes for CASSLQTGTGSYEQYF.

The J gene is TRBJ2-7, the V gene TRBV5-6; D not resolved. Trimming cost V 0 bases and J 3 bases, with 22 bases left between them. The CDR3 extends over 18 amino acids. The germline V gene has CDR1 SGHDT and CDR2 YYEEEE. CDR3 residues: CASSLEEKGSKWRYEQYF. As DNA, the CDR3 is TGTGCCAGCAGCTTGGAGGAAAAGGGATCTAAGTGGCGCTACGAGCAGTACTTC.

This clonotype was counted only a few times. V gene TRBV6-2 or TRBV6-3 combines with J gene TRBJ2-1, with 11 bases aligning to TRBD2. V gave up 5 bases and J gave up 9 bases; unmatched junction bases: 3. The V gene's germline CDR1 is MNHEY and CDR2 SVGEGT. CDR3 length: 13 amino acids. CDR3 region: CASSPGTSGEQFF. The CDR3 nucleotides read TGTGCCAGCAGTCCCGGGACTAGCGGTGAGCAGTTCTTC.

The V gene is TRBV19, the J gene TRBJ1-3; D is undetermined. CDR1 LNHDA and CDR2 SQIVND come from the germline V gene (reference sequence). V shed 7 bases and J shed 1 base, with 11 bases lying between them. The CDR3 has 14 residues. The CDR3 bases are TGTGCCAGTATCCCAGGTACTTCTGGAAACACCATATATTTT. Translated, it gives CASIPGTSGNTIYF.